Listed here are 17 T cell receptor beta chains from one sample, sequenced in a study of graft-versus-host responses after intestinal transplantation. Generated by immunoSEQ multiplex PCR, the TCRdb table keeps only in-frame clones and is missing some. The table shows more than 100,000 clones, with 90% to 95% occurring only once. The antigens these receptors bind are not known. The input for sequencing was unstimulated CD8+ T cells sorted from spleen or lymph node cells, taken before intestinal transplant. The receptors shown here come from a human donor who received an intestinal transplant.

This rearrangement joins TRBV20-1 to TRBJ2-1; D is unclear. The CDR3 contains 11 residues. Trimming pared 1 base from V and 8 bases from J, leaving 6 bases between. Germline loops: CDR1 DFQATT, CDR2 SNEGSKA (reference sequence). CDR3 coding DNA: TGCAGTGCTAGAGTAAGGGATGAGCAGTTCTTC. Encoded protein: CSARVRDEQFF.

The CDR3 loop reads CASSLDGTAREETQYF. CDR3 DNA sequence: TGTGCCAGCAGCTTAGACGGGACAGCAAGGGAGGAGACCCAGTACTTC. The rearrangement links TRBV7-8 to TRBJ2-5; 7 nucleotides agree with TRBD1. The CDR3 spans 16 residues. V dropped 1 base and J dropped 5; count of bases not matched to a gene: 10. Germline values: CDR1 SGHVS, CDR2 FQNEAQ.

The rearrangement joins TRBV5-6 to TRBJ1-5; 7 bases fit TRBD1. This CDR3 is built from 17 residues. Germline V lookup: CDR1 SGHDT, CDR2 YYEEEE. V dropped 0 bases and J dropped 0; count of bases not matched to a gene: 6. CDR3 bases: TGTGCCAGCAGCTTGGACAGGGGCAGGTATAGCAATCAGCCCCAGCATTTT. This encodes CASSLDRGRYSNQPQHF.

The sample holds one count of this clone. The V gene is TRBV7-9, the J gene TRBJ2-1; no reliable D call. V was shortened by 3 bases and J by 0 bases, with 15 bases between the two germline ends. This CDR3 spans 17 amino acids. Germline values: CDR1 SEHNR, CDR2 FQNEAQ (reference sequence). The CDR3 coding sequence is TGTGCCAGCAGCTTCCCCGAGACTTCCAGCTCCTACAATGAGCAGTTCTTC. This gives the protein CASSFPETSSSYNEQFF.

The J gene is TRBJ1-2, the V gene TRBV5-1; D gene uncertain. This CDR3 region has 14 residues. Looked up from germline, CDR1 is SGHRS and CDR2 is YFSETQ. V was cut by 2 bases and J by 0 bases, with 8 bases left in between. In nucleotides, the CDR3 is TGCGCCAGCAGCTTTGAGGACGCTAACTATGGCTACACCTTC. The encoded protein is CASSFEDANYGYTF.

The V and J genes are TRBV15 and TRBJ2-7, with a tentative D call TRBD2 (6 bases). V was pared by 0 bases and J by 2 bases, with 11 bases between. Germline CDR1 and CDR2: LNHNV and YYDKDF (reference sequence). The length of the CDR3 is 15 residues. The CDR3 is CATSRDAGPTYEQYF. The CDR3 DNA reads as TGTGCCACCAGCAGAGATGCGGGGCCTACCTACGAGCAGTACTTC.

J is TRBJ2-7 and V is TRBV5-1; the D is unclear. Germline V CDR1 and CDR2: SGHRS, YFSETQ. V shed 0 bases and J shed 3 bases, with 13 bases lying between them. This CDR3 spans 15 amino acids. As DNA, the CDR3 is TGCGCCAGCAGCTTGGAGAGTAACGGATTCTACGAGCAGTACTTC. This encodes CASSLESNGFYEQYF.

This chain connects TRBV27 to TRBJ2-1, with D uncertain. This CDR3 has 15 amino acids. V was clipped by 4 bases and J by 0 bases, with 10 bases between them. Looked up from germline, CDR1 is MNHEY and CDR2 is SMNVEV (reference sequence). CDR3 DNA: TGTGCCAGCAGTTCGACCGCAAGCTCCTACAATGAGCAGTTCTTC. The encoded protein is CASSSTASSYNEQFF.

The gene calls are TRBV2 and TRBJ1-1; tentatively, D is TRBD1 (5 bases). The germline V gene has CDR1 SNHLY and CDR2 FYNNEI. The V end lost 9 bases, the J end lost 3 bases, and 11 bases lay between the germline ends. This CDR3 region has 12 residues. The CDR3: CASRGGDTEAFF. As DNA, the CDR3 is TGTGCCAGTAGGGGAGGAGACACTGAAGCTTTCTTT.

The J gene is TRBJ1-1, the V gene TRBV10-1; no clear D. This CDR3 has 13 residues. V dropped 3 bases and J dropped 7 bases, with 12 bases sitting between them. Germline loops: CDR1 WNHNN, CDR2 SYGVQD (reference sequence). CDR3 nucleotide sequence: TGCGCCAGCAGTGAACGTGAAGGGAGTGAAGCTTTCTTT. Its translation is CASSEREGSEAFF.

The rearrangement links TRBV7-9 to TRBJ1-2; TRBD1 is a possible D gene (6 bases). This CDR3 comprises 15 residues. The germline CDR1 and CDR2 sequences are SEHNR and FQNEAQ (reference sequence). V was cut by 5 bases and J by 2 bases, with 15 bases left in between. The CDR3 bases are TGTGCCAGCAGCCCTCCCGGGACACTGAACTATGGCTACACCTTC. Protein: CASSPPGTLNYGYTF.

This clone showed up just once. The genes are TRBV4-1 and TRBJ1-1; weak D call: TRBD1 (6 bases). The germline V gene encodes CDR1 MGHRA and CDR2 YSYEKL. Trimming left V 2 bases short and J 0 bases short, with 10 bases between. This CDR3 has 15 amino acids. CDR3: CASSQLGGLNTEAFF. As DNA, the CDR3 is TGCGCCAGCAGCCAATTAGGGGGGCTGAACACTGAAGCTTTCTTT.

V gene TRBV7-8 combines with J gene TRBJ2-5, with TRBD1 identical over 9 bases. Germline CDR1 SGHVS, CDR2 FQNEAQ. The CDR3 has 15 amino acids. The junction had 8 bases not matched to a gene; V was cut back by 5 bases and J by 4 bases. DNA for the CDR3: TGTGCCAGCAGCCCCAAACAGGGGGCTGTAGAGACCCAGTACTTC. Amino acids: CASSPKQGAVETQYF.

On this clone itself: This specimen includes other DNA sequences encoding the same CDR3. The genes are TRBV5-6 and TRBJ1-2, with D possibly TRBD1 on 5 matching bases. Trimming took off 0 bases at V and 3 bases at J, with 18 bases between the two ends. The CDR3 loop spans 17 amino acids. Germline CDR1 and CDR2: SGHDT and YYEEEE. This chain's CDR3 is CASSLGGGAVADYGYTF. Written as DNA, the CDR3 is TGTGCCAGCAGCTTGGGGGGGGGAGCGGTAGCGGACTATGGCTACACCTTC.

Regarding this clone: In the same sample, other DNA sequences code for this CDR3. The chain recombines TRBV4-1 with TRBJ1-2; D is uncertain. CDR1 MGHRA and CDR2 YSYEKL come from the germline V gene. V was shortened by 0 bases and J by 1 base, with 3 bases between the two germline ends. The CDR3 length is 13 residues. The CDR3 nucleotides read TGCGCCAGCAGCCAAGACAGTAACTATGGCTACACCTTC. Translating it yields CASSQDSNYGYTF.

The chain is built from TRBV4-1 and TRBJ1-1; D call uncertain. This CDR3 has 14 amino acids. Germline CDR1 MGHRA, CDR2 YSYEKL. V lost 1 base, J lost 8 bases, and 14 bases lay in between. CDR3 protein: CASSQVGAAAEAFF. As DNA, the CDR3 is TGCGCCAGCAGCCAAGTTGGCGCTGCGGCAGAAGCTTTCTTT.

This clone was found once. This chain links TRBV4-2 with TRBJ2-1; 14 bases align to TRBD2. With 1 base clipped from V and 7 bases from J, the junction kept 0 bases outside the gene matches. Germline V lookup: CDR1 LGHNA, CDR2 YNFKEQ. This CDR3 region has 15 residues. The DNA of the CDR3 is TGTGCCAGCAGCCAAGGACTAGCGGGGGGGAATGAGCAGTTCTTC. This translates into CASSQGLAGGNEQFF.